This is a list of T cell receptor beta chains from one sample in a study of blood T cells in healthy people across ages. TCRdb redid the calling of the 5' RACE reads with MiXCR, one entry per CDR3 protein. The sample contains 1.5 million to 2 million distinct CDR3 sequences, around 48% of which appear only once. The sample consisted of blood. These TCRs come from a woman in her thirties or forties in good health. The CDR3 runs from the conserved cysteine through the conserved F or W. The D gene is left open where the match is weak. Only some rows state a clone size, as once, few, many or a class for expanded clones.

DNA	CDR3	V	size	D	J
TGCAGTGCTAGAATACCGGGACGCAGGCTCTATAATTCACCCCTCCACTTT	CSARIPGRRLYNSPLHF	TRBV20-1	NA	NA	TRBJ1-6
TGCGCCAGCAGCCACTTTCTAGCGGGGGCCAACAATGAGCAGTTCTTC	CASSHFLAGANNEQFF	TRBV4-1	few	TRBD2	TRBJ2-1
TGTGCCACCAGCAGTGGGACTAGCGGGGGAGAAGAGACCCAGTACTTC	CATSSGTSGGEETQYF	TRBV15	few	TRBD2	TRBJ2-5
TGTGCCAGCAGTTATGCGGGCGCCCAATCAGGCTACACCTTC	CASSYAGAQSGYTF	TRBV6-5	NA	NA	TRBJ1-2
TGTGCCAGCAGGCCCCCGGACAGCTCCTACAATGAGCAGTTCTTC	CASRPPDSSYNEQFF	TRBV12-3/TRBV12-4	few	NA	TRBJ2-1
TGTGCCAGCAGTTACTCGGGACTAGCGGCGGAGACCCAGTACTTC	CASSYSGLAAETQYF	TRBV6-5	NA	TRBD2	TRBJ2-5
TGTGCCAGCAGCCAATGGCGGGGCATCACTGAAGCTTTCTTT	CASSQWRGITEAFF	TRBV3-1	once	NA	TRBJ1-1
TGCAGTGCTAGAGATTACTCTAGGAGCGTTAGCACAGATACGCAGTATTTT	CSARDYSRSVSTDTQYF	TRBV20-1	few	NA	TRBJ2-3
TGTGCCGGAGGCGGCCCGGGCTTCACAGATACGCAGTATTTT	CAGGGPGFTDTQYF	TRBV7-2	many	NA	TRBJ2-3
TGTGCTAGCAGCTCAGGCTTAGACAGCTCCTACGAGCAGTACTTC	CASSSGLDSSYEQYF	TRBV7-7	NA	NA	TRBJ2-7
TGTGCCAGCAGCGAGACCATGAACACTGAAGCTTTCTTT	CASSETMNTEAFF	TRBV9	NA	NA	TRBJ1-1
TGTGCCAGCAGAGCAGACCTTGTGGACATTCAGTACTTC	CASRADLVDIQYF	TRBV27	few	NA	TRBJ2-4
TGTGCCAGCAGCGTAGTAGGCAGCGAGCAGTTCTTC	CASSVVGSEQFF	TRBV9	NA	NA	TRBJ2-1
TGTGCCAGCAGCGCCAGGGACAGGGGATGGGAGACCCAGTACTTC	CASSARDRGWETQYF	TRBV7-9	NA	TRBD1	TRBJ2-5
TGTGCCAGCAGTGTAGACCCCCAGGCAGGGCTGCTCGAGACCCAGTACTTC	CASSVDPQAGLLETQYF	TRBV9	NA	NA	TRBJ2-5
TGTGCCAGCAGTTTGAGGAGGATCACAGATACGCAGTATTTT	CASSLRRITDTQYF	TRBV28	NA	NA	TRBJ2-3
TGTGCCAGCAGAAGGTTCTCTGGGGCCAACGTCCAGACTTTC	CASRRFSGANVQTF	TRBV12-3/TRBV12-4	NA	NA	TRBJ2-6
TGCAGTGCTAGGCTACAGGGGACGAACACTGAAGCTTTCTTT	CSARLQGTNTEAFF	TRBV20-1	NA	TRBD1	TRBJ1-1
TGTGCCAGCAGCTTGGAGCGGGGACATACGCAGTATTTT	CASSLERGHTQYF	TRBV7-8	few	TRBD2	TRBJ2-3
TGTGCCACCAGTGACACCAGGGGAGGAATTCACAATGAGCAGTTCTTC	CATSDTRGGIHNEQFF	TRBV24-1	NA	NA	TRBJ2-1
TGTGCCAGCAGCGTTGGGACTAACCAAGAGACCCAGTACTTC	CASSVGTNQETQYF	TRBV9	NA	TRBD2	TRBJ2-5
TGTGCCAGCAGTCCCGGCAGCTCCTACAATGAGCAGTTCTTC	CASSPGSSYNEQFF	TRBV6-2/TRBV6-3	many	NA	TRBJ2-1
TGCGCCAGCAGCCGAGTCGAAACGGCTAACTATGGCTACACCTTC	CASSRVETANYGYTF	TRBV4-1	NA	NA	TRBJ1-2
TGCAGTGCTGGGGACAGAGTTAACTACAATGAGCAGTTCTTC	CSAGDRVNYNEQFF	TRBV20-1	few	TRBD1	TRBJ2-1
TGCAGTGCTAGAGTTCCAGCGACCACAGGGGGTACGCAGTATTTT	CSARVPATTGGTQYF	TRBV20-1	once	TRBD1	TRBJ2-3
TGCGCCAGCAGCATAGGACTAGCGGGGGCCTACAATGAGCAGTTCTTC	CASSIGLAGAYNEQFF	TRBV5-1	NA	TRBD2	TRBJ2-1
TGTGCCAGCAGCTTAGTTACCCCCTATTACCCTAGCGGGACATACGAGCAGTACTTC	CASSLVTPYYPSGTYEQYF	TRBV7-2	NA	TRBD2	TRBJ2-7
TGCGCCAGCAGCGTGCGGGACAGGCGACTTACTAGCACAGATACGCAGTATTTT	CASSVRDRRLTSTDTQYF	TRBV5-1	NA	TRBD1	TRBJ2-3
TGTGCCAGCAGTTTTTCCGGACTAGCGGGAATCTACGAGCAGTACTTC	CASSFSGLAGIYEQYF	TRBV28	NA	TRBD2	TRBJ2-7
TGCAGTGCTCCTCCTCAAGAGACCCAGTACTTC	CSAPPQETQYF	TRBV20-1	NA	NA	TRBJ2-5
TGTGCCAGCAGTTACGGGGCCACCCTCTCTGGGGCCAACGTCCTGACTTTC	CASSYGATLSGANVLTF	TRBV6-2/TRBV6-3	few	NA	TRBJ2-6
TGCGCCAGCAGTGAGTGGACTAGCGGGGGGCTTGGCGATGAGCAGTTCTTC	CASSEWTSGGLGDEQFF	TRBV10-1	NA	TRBD2	TRBJ2-1
TGTGCCAGCAGCTTAGCAGGGGGCGCTTACTATGGCTACACCTTC	CASSLAGGAYYGYTF	TRBV5-6	NA	TRBD1	TRBJ1-2
TGTGCCAGCAGTGCCCCAGGAGCCCTCCACTTT	CASSAPGALHF	TRBV6-1	NA	NA	TRBJ1-6
TGTGCCAGCAGCCAAACGTTGGCAAGTCCTTACGAGCAGTACTTC	CASSQTLASPYEQYF	TRBV27	NA	NA	TRBJ2-7
TGTGCCAGTACCGGGACTGTTAGGAATGAGCAGTTCTTC	CASTGTVRNEQFF	TRBV5-5	NA	NA	TRBJ2-1
TGCAGCGTTGAAGGGACACATCAAGAGACCCAGTACTTC	CSVEGTHQETQYF	TRBV29-1	many	NA	TRBJ2-5
TGCAGTGCTAGTCTTCGGCTAGTCAAAGAGACCCAGTACTTC	CSASLRLVKETQYF	TRBV20-1	NA	NA	TRBJ2-5
TGCGCCAGCAGCTTCGGATTTGCTCGTGAAAAACTGTTTTTT	CASSFGFAREKLFF	TRBV4-1	NA	NA	TRBJ1-4
TGCGCCAGCAGCCAAGATCGTTTGTTATCAGATGAGCAGTTCTTC	CASSQDRLLSDEQFF	TRBV4-3	few	NA	TRBJ2-1
TGTGCCACCCGACAGGGGTCGACCTACAATGAGCAGTTCTTC	CATRQGSTYNEQFF	TRBV28	NA	TRBD1	TRBJ2-1
TGTGCCACCAGTAGGGAGGGAGGCAGTAGCACAGATACGCAGTATTTT	CATSREGGSSTDTQYF	TRBV24-1	NA	TRBD2	TRBJ2-3
TGTGCCAGCAGTCAAACGGACGGGGCGAACACTGAAGCTTTCTTT	CASSQTDGANTEAFF	TRBV6-1	once	NA	TRBJ1-1
TGCAGTGCTAGTGTCGGGACTAGCAATGAGCAGTTCTTC	CSASVGTSNEQFF	TRBV20-1	NA	TRBD2	TRBJ2-1
TGTGCCAGCAGTGAGGTAGCGACCGGAGGTGAGCAGTTCTTC	CASSEVATGGEQFF	TRBV2	NA	NA	TRBJ2-1
TGTGCCAGTGACGTCGGGGGGCAGCGCGTAAACACCGGGGAGCTGTTTTTT	CASDVGGQRVNTGELFF	TRBV12-3/TRBV12-4	few	NA	TRBJ2-2
TGCGCCAGCAGCCCCGGGCTAGCGACTATCAGGAATGAGCAGTTCTTC	CASSPGLATIRNEQFF	TRBV5-1	NA	NA	TRBJ2-1
TGTGCCAGCAGCTTCCAAGGGACAGGGATGTACTTC	CASSFQGTGMYF	TRBV6-2/TRBV6-3	NA	TRBD1	TRBJ2-4
TGTGCCAGCAGTTACTCGGTAGGGGAGGCCAAAAACATTCAGTACTTC	CASSYSVGEAKNIQYF	TRBV6-5	few	NA	TRBJ2-4
TGTGCCAGCAGCCTCCAGTGGGATGGCGGGGAGCTGTTTTTT	CASSLQWDGGELFF	TRBV6-6	NA	NA	TRBJ2-2
TGTGCCAGCAGTGCAGGGGACATCTCCTACGAGAAGTACTTC	CASSAGDISYEKYF	TRBV12-3/TRBV12-4	NA	NA	TRBJ2-7
TGCAGTGCTAGTAGCCCCGGGGCCAACGTCCTGACTTTC	CSASSPGANVLTF	TRBV20-1	few	NA	TRBJ2-6
TGCGCCAGCAGCCAAGATCCTTACGGGGCAGGGCCCCCCAACGTCCTGACTTTC	CASSQDPYGAGPPNVLTF	TRBV4-3	NA	NA	TRBJ2-6
TGCGCCAGCAGCTACCGACAGTTTTCACCCCTCCACTTT	CASSYRQFSPLHF	TRBV5-1	NA	NA	TRBJ1-6
TGTGCCAGCAGCCGCAGATCCCTTGCGGAGACCCAGTACTTC	CASSRRSLAETQYF	TRBV14	few	NA	TRBJ2-5